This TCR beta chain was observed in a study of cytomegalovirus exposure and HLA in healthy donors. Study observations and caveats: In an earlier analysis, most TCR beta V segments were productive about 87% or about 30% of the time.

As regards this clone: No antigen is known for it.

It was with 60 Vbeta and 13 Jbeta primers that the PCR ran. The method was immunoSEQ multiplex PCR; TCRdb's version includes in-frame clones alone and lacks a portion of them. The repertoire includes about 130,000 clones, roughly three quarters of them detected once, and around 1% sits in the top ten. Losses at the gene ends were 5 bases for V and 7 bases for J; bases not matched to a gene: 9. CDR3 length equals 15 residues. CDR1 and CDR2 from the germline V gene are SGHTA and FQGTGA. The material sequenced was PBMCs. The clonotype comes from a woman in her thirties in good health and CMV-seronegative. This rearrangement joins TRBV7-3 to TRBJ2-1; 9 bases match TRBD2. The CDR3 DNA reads TGTGCCAGCAGCCCCGGGACTAGCCAGGTTAATGAGCAGTTCTTC. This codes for CASSPGTSQVNEQFF.